One and the same sample provided the 21 T cell receptor beta chains below, sequenced in a study of CD8 T cells in ankylosing spondylitis. TCRdb analysed the 5' RACE reads with MiXCR anew, one entry per CDR3 protein. The sample lists 180,000 or so distinct CDR3 sequences, 11% seen once, with about 28% in the top ten. Sequenced sample: blood, either unsorted or a sorted T cell fraction (not recorded which). The receptors derive from a male donor with ankylosing spondylitis or in good health (not recorded which).

This clonotype was found a few times. A read error is possible here, since a much larger clone lies one base away. The chain joins TRBV10-3 to TRBJ2-3; D is possibly TRBD1 (6 bases). Trimming took off 6 bases at V and 0 bases at J, with 16 bases between the two ends. The CDR3 sequence is 16 residues long. CDR1 and CDR2 (germline): ENHRY, SYGVKD. The CDR3 region is CAIRQGPDGSTDTQYF. CDR3 in DNA: TGTGCCATCAGACAGGGTCCGGACGGAAGCACAGATACGCAGTATTTT.

In this sample, this clonotype turned up many times. The V gene is TRBV27, the J gene TRBJ1-2; 8 bases match TRBD1. The germline V gene has CDR1 MNHEY and CDR2 SMNVEV (reference sequence). The V and J ends lost 3 bases and 3 bases, in that order; junction bases with no gene match: 12. This CDR3 has 17 amino acids. Here the CDR3 DNA reads TGTGCCAGCAGTTTGACAGGGGAAGGATCGGTTTACTATGGCTACACCTTC. It translates to CASSLTGEGSVYYGYTF.

This clonotype came up many times. The rearrangement uses TRBV9 and TRBJ2-2; the match to TRBD2 covers 11 bases. This CDR3 spans 15 amino acids. Trimming took 5 bases from V and 1 from J; bases not matched to a gene: 1. Germline V CDR1 and CDR2: SGDLS, YYNGEE. The DNA of the CDR3 is TGTGCCAGCAGGGGGACTAGCGGGAACACCGGGGAGCTGTTTTTT. Its protein product is CASRGTSGNTGELFF.

The V gene is TRBV19, the J gene TRBJ2-7, with TRBD2 matching 9 bases. Germline V gene data show CDR1 as LNHDA and CDR2 as SQIVND (reference sequence). This CDR3 is built from 13 residues. The V gene end was trimmed by 5 bases and the J gene end by 9 bases; junction bases not matched to a gene: 8. The chain's CDR3 is CASSAGLARAQYF. The CDR3 region has the DNA TGTGCCAGTAGTGCCGGACTAGCGCGGGCGCAGTACTTC.

This clonotype was picked up many times. The chain couples TRBV27 to TRBJ2-3; D not certain. V lost 5 bases to trimming and J lost 4 bases, with 13 bases between them. CDR1 MNHEY and CDR2 SMNVEV come from the germline V gene (reference sequence). This CDR3 has 14 amino acids. The CDR3 spells CASSMGMNADTQYF. For the CDR3, the DNA is TGTGCCAGCAGTATGGGGATGAACGCAGATACGCAGTATTTT.

The sample holds many counts of this clonotype. The V call is TRBV24-1, the J call TRBJ2-7, with D tentatively TRBD2 (6 bases). Per the germline V gene, CDR1 is KGHDR and CDR2 is SFDVKD. V was pared by 4 bases and J by 1 base, with 16 bases between. CDR3 size: 16 residues. CDR3 region: CATSDVPGLCSYEQYF. The CDR3 bases are TGTGCCACCAGTGACGTACCGGGACTTTGTTCCTACGAGCAGTACTTC.

This clonotype was seen a handful of times. The V gene is TRBV5-1, the J gene TRBJ2-7, with 12 bases that match TRBD2. V dropped 0 bases and J dropped 5; count of bases not matched to a gene: 6. CDR1 and CDR2 (germline): SGHRS, YFSETQ. The length of the CDR3 is 16 residues. The CDR3 is CASSLVLAGGPHEQYF. The CDR3 coding sequence is TGCGCCAGCAGCTTGGTCCTAGCGGGAGGGCCTCACGAGCAGTACTTC. Complete variable domain (other parts from reference TRBV5-1 and TRBJ2-7): KAGVTQTPRYLIKTRGQQVTLSCSPISGHRSVSWYQQTPGQGLQFLFEYFSETQRNKGNFPGRFSGRQFSNSRSEMNVSTLELGDSALYLCASSLVLAGGPHEQYFGPGTRLTVT.

This clonotype was picked up a small number of times. V and J are TRBV29-1 and TRBJ2-7, with 7 bases aligning to TRBD2. The trim removed 6 bases at V and 3 bases at J, leaving 5 bases unmatched. Germline CDR1 and CDR2: SQVTM and ANQGSEA. The CDR3 length is 12 residues. The DNA for the CDR3 is TGCAGCGTCGGACTAGATAACTACGAGCAGTACTTC. Protein sequence: CSVGLDNYEQYF.

This clonotype was observed a handful of times. The genes are TRBV7-9 and TRBJ1-6, with 7 nucleotides matching TRBD1. V shed 5 bases, J shed 9 bases, and the junction held 7 bases outside the gene matches. The CDR3 has 14 residues. Germline V gives CDR1 SEHNR, CDR2 FQNEAQ (reference sequence). In DNA form, the CDR3 reads TGTGCCAGCAGCGGCGGACAGGAAACTTCACCCCTCCACTTT. This translates into CASSGGQETSPLHF.

This clonotype was found many times. The V and J genes are TRBV14 and TRBJ2-1; 7 bases match TRBD1. This CDR3 is built from 14 residues. V was pared by 8 bases and J by 2 bases, with 6 bases of the junction left unmatched. Germline V gene sequence: CDR1 SGHDN, CDR2 FVKESK. Written as DNA, the CDR3 is TGTGCCAGCGCTATCGGGACAGCCTACAATGAGCAGTTCTTC. This translates into CASAIGTAYNEQFF.

Within the sample, this clonotype is medium-sized. V is TRBV5-5 and J is TRBJ1-4; D might be TRBD1 (5 bases). Trimming took 4 bases from V and 9 from J, leaving 13 bases between them. CDR3 length: 13 amino acids. Germline V CDR1 and CDR2: SGHKS, YYEKEE (reference sequence). The CDR3 reads CASSDWGAQKLFF. The CDR3 DNA reads as TGTGCCAGCAGCGACTGGGGCGCTCAAAAACTGTTTTTT.

With regard to this clonotype: A junction end diverges from the germline sequence, so it may reflect a read error. This chain joins TRBV5-1 and TRBJ2-7; D not resolved. Germline V gene sequence: CDR1 SGHRS, CDR2 YFSETQ. This CDR3 is 15 amino acids long. The chain's CDR3 is CASSALDISSYAQYF. The CDR3 region has the DNA TGCGCCAGCAGCGCCCTAGACATTAGCTCCTACGCGCAGTACTTC.

The chain is built from TRBV10-3 and TRBJ2-7, with 7 bases aligning to TRBD1. Germline CDR1 ENHRY, CDR2 SYGVKD. Trimming removed 6 bases from V and 0 bases from J; junction bases left unmatched: 8. The CDR3 is 15 residues long. The CDR3 is CAISADRLSSYEQYF. The CDR3, as DNA: TGTGCCATCAGCGCGGACAGGCTGAGCTCCTACGAGCAGTACTTC.

Of note for this clonotype: A much larger clone lies one base from this, so it may be a read error. This chain uses TRBV7-2 with TRBJ2-2; D gene uncertain. With 10 bases removed from V and 1 base from J, the gap between germline ends came to 13 bases. Looked up from germline, CDR1 is SGHTA and CDR2 is FQGNSA. The CDR3 spans 14 residues. The CDR3 coding sequence is TGTACCACCGATGCCGGAAGGAACACCGGGGAGCTGTTTTTT. This encodes CTTDAGRNTGELFF.

This clonotype appeared many times. The V gene is TRBV4-3, the J gene TRBJ2-1; D gene unclear. V gave up 3 bases and J gave up 10 bases, with 16 bases separating them. The CDR3 contains 14 residues. Germline V gene lookup returns CDR1 LGHNA and CDR2 YSLEER. CDR3 protein: CASSQGTGPREQFF. As DNA, the CDR3 is TGCGCCAGCAGCCAGGGTACTGGCCCGAGGGAGCAGTTCTTC.

V gene TRBV5-5 combines with J gene TRBJ2-2; 7 nucleotides match TRBD2. J gave up 4 bases and V 2 bases, and 11 bases lay outside the gene matches. CDR3 length equals 17 residues. Per the germline V gene, CDR1 is SGHKS and CDR2 is YYEKEE (reference sequence). The CDR3 spells CASSFELSGVGTGELFF. The CDR3 nucleotides read TGTGCCAGCAGCTTCGAACTGAGCGGGGTGGGCACCGGGGAGCTGTTTTTT. The whole variable domain, remainder taken from reference TRBV5-5 and TRBJ2-2, is DAGVTQSPTHLIKTRGQQVTLRCSPISGHKSVSWYQQVLGQGPQFIFQYYEKEERGRGNFPDRFSARQFPNYSSELNVNALLLGDSALYLCASSFELSGVGTGELFFGEGSRLTVL.

This clonotype was detected only a few times. The chain carries TRBV4-1 and TRBJ2-3; D may correspond to TRBD1 or TRBD2 (5 bases each). The germline V gene encodes CDR1 MGHRA and CDR2 YSYEKL. V was cut by 7 bases and J by 1 base, with 12 bases left in between. CDR3 size: 14 residues. The CDR3 spells CASKGEMGTDTQYF. CDR3 sequence (DNA): TGCGCCAGCAAAGGGGAGATGGGCACAGATACGCAGTATTTT.

The chain joins TRBV20-1 to TRBJ1-1; no reliable D call. Germline V CDR1 and CDR2: DFQATT, SNEGSKA (reference sequence). The V and J ends lost 2 bases and 0 bases respectively, with 10 bases between them. The CDR3 runs 14 residues. CDR3: CSARSRRVNTEAFF. For the CDR3, the DNA is TGCAGTGCTAGATCCCGGCGAGTGAACACTGAAGCTTTCTTT.

There are many counts of this clonotype. The chain employs TRBV5-1 and TRBJ1-6, with 9 bases aligning to TRBD1. The CDR3 extends over 15 amino acids. Trimming at V came to 4 bases and at J to 6 bases, leaving 5 bases not matched to a gene. CDR1 and CDR2 from the germline V gene are SGHRS and YFSETQ. The CDR3 DNA reads TGCGCCAGCAGCATGGACAGGGGAACTAATTCACCCCTCCACTTT. This sequence encodes CASSMDRGTNSPLHF.

The sample holds many counts of this clonotype. The V and J genes are TRBV12-3 or TRBV12-4 and TRBJ2-3; D ambiguous. The CDR3 has 12 amino acids. Between the trimmed V and J ends, which lost 6 bases and 6 bases, there was a span of 10 bases. The CDR3 is CASRQMGDTQYF. The CDR3 coding sequence is TGTGCCAGCAGGCAGATGGGGGATACGCAGTATTTT.

This clonotype was seen at least ten times. J is TRBJ1-2 and V is TRBV20-1; D may be TRBD1 (5 bases). The CDR3 is 12 residues long. The germline gives CDR1 DFQATT, CDR2 SNEGSKA (reference sequence). V was shortened by 3 bases and J by 6 bases, with 11 bases between the two germline ends. The CDR3 reads CSASVGAHGYTF. The CDR3 DNA reads TGCAGTGCTAGCGTTGGGGCGCATGGCTACACCTTC.